The 8 T cell receptor beta chains presented below share a single source sample, sequenced in a study of T-cell memory formation after mild COVID-19 (dated by TCRdb to about 2021). Library construction relied on 5' RACE. Sequencing was carried out with an Illumina NovaSeq 6000. Starting from the raw public reads, TCRdb applied fastp trimming at Q25, assembled clones with MiXCR and retained in-frame beta chains. Entries are consolidated by CDR3 protein sequence, retaining the most common genes and DNA. The sample includes about 49,000 distinct CDR3 sequences, with roughly a quarter observed a single time. Of the sample, 43% falls within the top ten clones. Sequenced material: PBMCs or a T cell subset sorted from them (not recorded which). The receptors were sampled from a man in his late teens or twenties who had mild COVID-19 (a few samples of this study predate the infection). The sample titles of this study are shuffled in the database, so cell type and time point are left out; the donor was told from shared clones.

The rearrangement joins TRBV5-1 to TRBJ2-5; tentative D call: TRBD2 (7 bases). The CDR3 has 14 residues. Germline values: CDR1 SGHRS, CDR2 YFSETQ. Trimming left V 1 base short and J 1 base short, with 8 bases between. The DNA of the CDR3 is TGCGCCAGCAGCTTGCGGGGGGCCCAAGAGACCCAGTACTTC. It codes for CASSLRGAQETQYF. The complete variable domain, with remaining parts taken from reference TRBV5-1 and TRBJ2-5, reads KAGVTQTPRYLIKTRGQQVTLSCSPISGHRSVSWYQQTPGQGLQFLFEYFSETQRNKGNFPGRFSGRQFSNSRSEMNVSTLELGDSALYLCASSLRGAQETQYFGPGTRLLVL.

J is TRBJ2-6 and V is TRBV10-2; D is ambiguous. CDR1 is WSHSY and CDR2 is SAAADI in the germline V gene. CDR3 size: 15 residues. Trimming took 0 bases from V and 2 from J, leaving 5 bases between them. The CDR3: CASSESRTGANVLTF. Here the CDR3 DNA reads TGCGCCAGCAGTGAGTCCAGGACTGGGGCCAACGTCCTGACTTTC.

This clonotype has a handful of counts. V and J are TRBV5-1 and TRBJ2-3, with 7 bases identical to TRBD2. Germline V gene sequence: CDR1 SGHRS, CDR2 YFSETQ. CDR3 length equals 15 residues. V was clipped by 0 bases and J by 4 bases; unmatched bases: 5. CDR3 sequence: CASSLEAGVADTQYF. Here the CDR3 DNA reads TGCGCCAGCAGCTTGGAGGCGGGGGTGGCAGATACGCAGTATTTT.

The chain combines TRBV6-2 or TRBV6-3 with TRBJ2-1, with D possibly TRBD2 on 5 matching bases. CDR1 MNHEY and CDR2 SVGEGT come from the germline V gene. Trimming cost V 7 bases and J 9 bases, with 13 bases left between them. The CDR3 has 12 residues. CDR3 DNA sequence: TGTGCCAGCATGGAGGTCCCAACTGAGCAGTTCTTC. Amino acid sequence: CASMEVPTEQFF.

This chain links TRBV13 with TRBJ1-2, with D possibly being TRBD1 (5 bases). The germline V and J ends were trimmed by 1 base and 6 bases, with 12 bases remaining between them. The CDR3 is made up of 14 amino acids. Germline-derived CDR1 and CDR2 are PRHDT and FYEKMQ (reference sequence). The CDR3, as DNA: TGTGCCAGCAGCTTAGTTCTCACAGGCCATGGCTACACCTTC. Translating gives CASSLVLTGHGYTF.

This clonotype was detected many times. The V call is TRBV20-1, the J call TRBJ2-7; D is unresolved. V was shortened by 3 bases and J by 2 bases, with 11 bases between the two germline ends. The CDR3 runs to 13 residues. Germline V gene sequence: CDR1 DFQATT, CDR2 SNEGSKA (reference sequence). CDR3 DNA sequence: TGCAGTGCTAGGCTGGGCCATGCCTACGAGCAGTACTTC. The encoded protein is CSARLGHAYEQYF.

This clonotype turned up a few times. The genes are TRBV12-3 or TRBV12-4 and TRBJ2-5, with D hard to call. The CDR3 contains 13 residues. Trimming removed 3 bases from V and 5 bases from J, with 10 bases in between. The CDR3 here is CASSFSSDETQYF. The DNA of the CDR3 is TGTGCCAGCAGTTTCTCGAGCGACGAGACCCAGTACTTC.

This chain joins TRBV20-1 and TRBJ2-1, with 9 positions matching TRBD2. This CDR3 comprises 15 residues. Germline trimming cut 1 base from V and 9 bases from J; bases unmatched to any gene: 10. CDR1 and CDR2 (germline): DFQATT, SNEGSKA (reference sequence). CDR3 protein: CSARALGRGGVEQFF. The DNA for the CDR3 is TGCAGTGCTAGAGCCTTGGGGCGGGGGGGCGTTGAGCAGTTCTTC.